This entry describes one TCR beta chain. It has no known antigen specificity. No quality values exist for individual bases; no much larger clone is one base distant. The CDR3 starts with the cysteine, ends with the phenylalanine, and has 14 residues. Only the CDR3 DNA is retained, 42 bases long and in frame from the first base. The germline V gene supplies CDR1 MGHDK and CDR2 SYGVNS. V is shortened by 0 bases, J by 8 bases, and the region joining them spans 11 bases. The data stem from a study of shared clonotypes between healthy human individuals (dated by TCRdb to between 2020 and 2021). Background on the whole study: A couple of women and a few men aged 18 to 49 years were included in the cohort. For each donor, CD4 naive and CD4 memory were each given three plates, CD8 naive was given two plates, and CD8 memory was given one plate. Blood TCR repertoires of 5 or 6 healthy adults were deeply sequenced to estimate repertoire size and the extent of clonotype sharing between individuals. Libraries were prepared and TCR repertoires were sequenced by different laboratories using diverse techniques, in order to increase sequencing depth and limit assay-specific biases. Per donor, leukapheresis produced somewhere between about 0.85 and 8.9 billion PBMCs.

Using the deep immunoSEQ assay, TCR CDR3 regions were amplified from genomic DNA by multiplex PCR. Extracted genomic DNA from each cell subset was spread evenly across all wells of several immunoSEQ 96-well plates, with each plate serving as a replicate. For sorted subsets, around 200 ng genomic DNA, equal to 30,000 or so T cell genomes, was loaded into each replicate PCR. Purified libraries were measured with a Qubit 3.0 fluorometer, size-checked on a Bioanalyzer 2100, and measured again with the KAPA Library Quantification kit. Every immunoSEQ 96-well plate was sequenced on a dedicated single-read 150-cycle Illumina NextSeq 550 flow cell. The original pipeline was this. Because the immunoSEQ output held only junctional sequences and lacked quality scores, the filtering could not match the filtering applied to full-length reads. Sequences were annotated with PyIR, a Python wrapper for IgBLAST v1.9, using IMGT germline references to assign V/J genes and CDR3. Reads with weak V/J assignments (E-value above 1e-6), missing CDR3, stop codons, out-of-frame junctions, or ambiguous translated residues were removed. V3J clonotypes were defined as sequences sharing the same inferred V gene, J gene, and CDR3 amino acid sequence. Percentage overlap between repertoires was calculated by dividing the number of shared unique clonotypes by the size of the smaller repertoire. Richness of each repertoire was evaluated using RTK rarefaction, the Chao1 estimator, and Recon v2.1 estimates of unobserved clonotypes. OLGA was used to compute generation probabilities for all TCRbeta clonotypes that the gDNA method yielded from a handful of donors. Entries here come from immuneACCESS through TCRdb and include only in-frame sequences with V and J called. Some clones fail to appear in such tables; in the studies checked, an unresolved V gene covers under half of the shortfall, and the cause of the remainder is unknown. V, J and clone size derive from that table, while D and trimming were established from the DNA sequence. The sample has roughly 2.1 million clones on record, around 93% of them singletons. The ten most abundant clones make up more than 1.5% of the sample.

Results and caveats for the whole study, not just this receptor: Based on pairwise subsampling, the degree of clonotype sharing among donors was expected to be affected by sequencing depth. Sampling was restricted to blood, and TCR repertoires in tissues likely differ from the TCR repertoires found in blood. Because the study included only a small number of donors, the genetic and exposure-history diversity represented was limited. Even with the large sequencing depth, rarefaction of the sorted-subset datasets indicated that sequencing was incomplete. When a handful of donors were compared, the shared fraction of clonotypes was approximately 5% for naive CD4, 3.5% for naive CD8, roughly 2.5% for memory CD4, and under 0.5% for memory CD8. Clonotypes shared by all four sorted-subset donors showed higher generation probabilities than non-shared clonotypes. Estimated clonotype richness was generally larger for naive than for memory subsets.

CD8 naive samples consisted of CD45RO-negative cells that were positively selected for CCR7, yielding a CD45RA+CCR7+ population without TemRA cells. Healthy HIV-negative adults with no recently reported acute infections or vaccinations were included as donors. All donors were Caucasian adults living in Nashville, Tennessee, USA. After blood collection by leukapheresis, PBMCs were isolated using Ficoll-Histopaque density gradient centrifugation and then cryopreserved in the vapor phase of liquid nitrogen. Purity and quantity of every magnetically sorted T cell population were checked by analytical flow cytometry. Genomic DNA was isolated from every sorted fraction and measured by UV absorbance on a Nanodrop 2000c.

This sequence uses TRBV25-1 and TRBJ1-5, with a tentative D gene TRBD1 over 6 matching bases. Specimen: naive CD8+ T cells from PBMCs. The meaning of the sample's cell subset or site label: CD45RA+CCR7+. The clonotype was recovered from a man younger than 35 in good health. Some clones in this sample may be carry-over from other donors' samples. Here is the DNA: TGTGCCAGCAGTGAATACACAGGGTTCAAGCCCCAGCATTTT. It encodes CASSEYTGFKPQHF.